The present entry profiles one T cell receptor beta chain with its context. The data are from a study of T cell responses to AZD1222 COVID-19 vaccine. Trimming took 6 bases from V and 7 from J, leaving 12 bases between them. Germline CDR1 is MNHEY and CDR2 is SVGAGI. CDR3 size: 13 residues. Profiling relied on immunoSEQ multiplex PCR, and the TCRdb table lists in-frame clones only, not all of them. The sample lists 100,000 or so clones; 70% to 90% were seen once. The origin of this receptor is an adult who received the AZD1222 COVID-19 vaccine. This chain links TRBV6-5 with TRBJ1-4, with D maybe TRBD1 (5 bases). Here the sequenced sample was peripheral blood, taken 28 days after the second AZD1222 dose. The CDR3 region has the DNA TGTGCCAGCAGCCGATCTAGGGGTGAAAAACTGTTTTTT. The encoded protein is CASSRSRGEKLFF.